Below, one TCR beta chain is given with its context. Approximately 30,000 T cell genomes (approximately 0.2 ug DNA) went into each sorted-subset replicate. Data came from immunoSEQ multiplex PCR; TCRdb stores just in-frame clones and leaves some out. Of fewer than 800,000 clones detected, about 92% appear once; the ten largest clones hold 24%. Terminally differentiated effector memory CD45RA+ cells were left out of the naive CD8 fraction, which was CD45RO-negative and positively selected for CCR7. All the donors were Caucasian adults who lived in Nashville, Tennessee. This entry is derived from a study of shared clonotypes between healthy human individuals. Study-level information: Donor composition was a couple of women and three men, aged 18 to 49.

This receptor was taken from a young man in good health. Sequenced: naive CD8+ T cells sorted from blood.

The CDR3 region has the DNA TGTGCCAGCAGCGCCGGGGCAGAGACCGGGGAGCTGTTTTTT. Amino acid sequence: CASSAGAETGELFF. This chain links TRBV9 with TRBJ2-2; D possibly uses TRBD1 or TRBD2 (5 bases each). The V gene lost 3 bases and the J gene lost 5 bases, with 11 bases spanning the gap. The CDR3 runs 14 residues. Germline CDR1 SGDLS, CDR2 YYNGEE.